Listed below are T cell receptor beta chains from one sample, sequenced in a study of blood T cell repertoires in COVID-19. The data were produced by immunoSEQ multiplex PCR, yet TCRdb's version contains in-frame clones alone and is incomplete. The sample contains 90,000 to 100,000 clones, around 88% of which appear only once. The sequenced sample consisted of peripheral blood. The source of these receptors is an elderly man with acute or convalescent COVID-19. The CDR3 runs from the conserved cysteine through the conserved F or W. A D gene is named only where the DNA matches it firmly. The listing skips clone size in some rows; elsewhere it reads once, few, many or a size class.

j_call,d_call,v_call,clone_size,cdr3_nt,cdr3_aa
TRBJ2-1,TRBD2,TRBV20-1,-,TGCAGTGCTAGTTGGGCTAGCGGGAGGGCCCGGTACAATGAGCAGTTCTTC,CSASWASGRARYNEQFF
TRBJ2-3,TRBD2,TRBV27,-,TGTGCCAGCAGTTTATCAGCGGGAGCAGCCCCAGATACGCAGTATTTT,CASSLSAGAAPDTQYF
TRBJ1-1,-,TRBV6-2/TRBV6-3,-,TGTGCCAGCAGCCATAGACAGCGCCCGAACACTGAAGCTTTCTTT,CASSHRQRPNTEAFF
TRBJ2-7,TRBD1,TRBV19,few,TGTGCCAGTAGTATATGGACAGGGGACTACGAGCAGTACTTC,CASSIWTGDYEQYF
TRBJ1-5,TRBD1,TRBV28,-,TGTGCCAGCAGTTTGGGAGGAGGGGGCGGCAATCAGCCCCAGCATTTT,CASSLGGGGGNQPQHF
TRBJ2-2,TRBD2,TRBV5-4,-,TGTGCCAGCAGCCAAGGGGCTAGCGGGAGGGCGGGGACCGGGGAGCTGTTTTTT,CASSQGASGRAGTGELFF
TRBJ2-1,TRBD1,TRBV5-1,-,TGCGCCAGCAGCTACCGTACGGGGACAGGGTCCTACAATGAGCAGTTCTTC,CASSYRTGTGSYNEQFF
TRBJ2-5,TRBD1,TRBV7-3,-,TGTGCCAGCAGCAAAACAGGGGTTGAGGGAGAGACCCAGTACTTC,CASSKTGVEGETQYF
TRBJ2-7,TRBD2,TRBV6-5,-,TGTGCCAGCAGTTATCGGGACGGGGGGGAGGACGAGCAGTACTTC,CASSYRDGGEDEQYF
TRBJ2-7,TRBD2,TRBV9,once,TGTGCCAGCAGCCTTGGGACTAGCGGGAGTCCCTACGAGCAGTACTTC,CASSLGTSGSPYEQYF